A selection of T cell receptor beta chains follows, all from one sample in a study of cytomegalovirus exposure and HLA in healthy donors. The data were produced by immunoSEQ multiplex PCR, yet TCRdb's version contains in-frame clones alone and is incomplete. The repertoire has approximately 150,000 clones, approximately 80% of them found once; the top ten carry around 2%. The material sequenced was PBMCs. The receptor source for this set is a man between 25 and 39 years old in good health and CMV-seropositive. Both conserved end residues are part of each CDR3. The size entry is marked missing in some rows and otherwise reads once, few, many or a size class.

>TRBV5-5|TRBJ2-2|NA
CASSFTGVWTGELFF
>TRBV2|TRBJ2-4|few
CASSEVGAWGLAGADGNIQYF
>TRBV4-1|TRBJ1-6|NA
CASSQIGRTPLHF
>TRBV7-2|TRBJ1-6|NA
CASSLVRLRDGGNSPLHF
>TRBV12-5|TRBJ2-1|NA
CASGSPESYNEQFF
>TRBV18|TRBJ2-7|few
CASSPLTTGLSSYEQYF
>TRBV11-3|TRBJ1-6|NA
CASSNTGFPYNSPLHF
>TRBV4-3|TRBJ2-1|once
CASSQRSEPSGVNEQFF
>TRBV4-3|TRBJ2-3|NA
CASSQVLGQGRTDTQYF
>TRBV5-4|TRBJ2-7|NA
CAGRGGLAGGEQYF
>TRBV23-1|TRBJ1-5|NA
CASGGTLSYQPQHF
>TRBV7-9|TRBJ2-4|NA
CASSLGQLQNIQYF
>TRBV30|TRBJ2-7|NA
CAWRDSSYEQYF
>TRBV30|TRBJ2-5|NA
CAWDREETQYF
>TRBV29-1|TRBJ1-6|NA
CSVASGGSPLHF
>TRBV7-6|TRBJ2-5|NA
CASSLPSRGETQYF
>TRBV4-1|NA|NA
CASSQTDSESYEQYF
>TRBV2|TRBJ1-3|NA
CATQGGGFGNTIYF
>TRBV7-3|TRBJ2-7|once
CASSLVGARSSYEQYF
>TRBV5-1|TRBJ2-7|NA
CASSSGRQIYEQYF
>TRBV5-5|TRBJ2-7|NA
CASSALPGQIYEQYF
>TRBV6-5|TRBJ1-2|NA
CASSPRTGQSYGYTF
>TRBV10-3|TRBJ2-5|NA
CAISDPGTSGQETQYF
>TRBV7-9|TRBJ1-2|NA
CASSPGLTPHGYTF
>TRBV5-1|TRBJ2-7|NA
CASSETGITYEQYF
>TRBV30|TRBJ2-4|NA
CAWSVGGALAKNIQYF
>TRBV15|TRBJ1-2|NA
CATSRDGRGGDGYTF
>TRBV7-2|TRBJ2-7|NA
CASSPTSGGGPHPYF
>TRBV6-5|TRBJ1-1|NA
CASREEGREAFF
>TRBV6-4|TRBJ2-1|NA
CASSAMAGSYNEQFF
>TRBV7-9|TRBJ1-6|NA
CASRRGGDYNSPLHF
>TRBV7-2|TRBJ1-3|NA
CASSRPGTEAGNTIYF
>TRBV7-9|TRBJ1-2|few
CASHPDLLRGYTF
>TRBV5-1|TRBJ2-7|NA
CASSLVLGSYEQYF
>TRBV29-1|TRBJ2-7|NA
CSARTSPYEQYF
>TRBV5-6|TRBJ2-3|NA
CASSSGDTDTQYF
>TRBV19|TRBJ1-6|once
CASSPGWNSPLHF
>TRBV7-8|TRBJ1-2|NA
CASSLYRTGSHNYGYTF
>TRBV13|TRBJ2-7|NA
CASSFDKDGEQYF
>TRBV7-9|TRBJ1-2|few
CASNSRDSLFYGYTF
>TRBV27|TRBJ2-7|NA
CASSFGRVYEQYF
>TRBV10-3|TRBJ2-5|NA
CAISDLQETQYF
>TRBV7-7|TRBJ2-3|few
CASSSELLDTQYF
>TRBV6-6|TRBJ1-4|NA
CASSYPSANEKLFF
>TRBV7-2|TRBJ2-5|NA
CASSIAGKETQYF
>TRBV4-3|TRBJ2-7|NA
CASSQALGGRPYEQYF